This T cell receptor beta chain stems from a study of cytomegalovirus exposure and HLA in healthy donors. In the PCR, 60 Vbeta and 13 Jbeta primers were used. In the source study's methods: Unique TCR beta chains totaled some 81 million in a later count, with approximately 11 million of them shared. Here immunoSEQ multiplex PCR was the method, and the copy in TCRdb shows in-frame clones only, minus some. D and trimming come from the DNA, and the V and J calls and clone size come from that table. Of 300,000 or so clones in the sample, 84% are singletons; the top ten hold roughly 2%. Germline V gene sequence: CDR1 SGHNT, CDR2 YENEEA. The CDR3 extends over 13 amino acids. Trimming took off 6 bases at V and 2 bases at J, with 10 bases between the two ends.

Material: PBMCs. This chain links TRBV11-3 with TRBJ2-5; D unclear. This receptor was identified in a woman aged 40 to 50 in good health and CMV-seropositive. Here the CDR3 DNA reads TGTGCCAGCAGTCCGAGCGAGCAAGAGACCCAGTACTTC. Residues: CASSPSEQETQYF.